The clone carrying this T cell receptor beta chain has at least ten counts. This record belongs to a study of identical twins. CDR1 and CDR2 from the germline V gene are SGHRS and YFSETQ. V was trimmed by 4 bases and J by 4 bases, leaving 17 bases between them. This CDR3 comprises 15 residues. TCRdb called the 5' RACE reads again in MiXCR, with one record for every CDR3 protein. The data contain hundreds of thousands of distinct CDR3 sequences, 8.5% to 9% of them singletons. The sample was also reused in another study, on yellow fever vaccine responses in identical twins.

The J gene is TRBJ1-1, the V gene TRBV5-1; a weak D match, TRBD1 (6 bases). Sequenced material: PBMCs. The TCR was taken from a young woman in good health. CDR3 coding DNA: TGCGCCAGCAGCCCTCCCGGGGGCAAGATCACTGAAGCTTTCTTT. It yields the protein CASSPPGGKITEAFF.